Below are 31 T cell receptor beta chains sequenced from a single sample in a study of regulatory T cells in long-lasting Graves disease. Described time point: newly diagnosed GD, antithyroid drugs for less than 3 months. RNA from PBMCs was the source of the TCR library. Building the TCR beta libraries relied on iRepertoire HTBI primers, and CDR3 regions underwent Arm-PCR. TCRdb fed the multiplex PCR reads into MiXCR, producing one record per CDR3 protein. The table includes some 500,000 distinct CDR3 sequences, roughly 14% detected once. This sample also appeared in a second study, on T cells in Graves' hyperthyroidism and ophthalmopathy.

The specimen comprised peripheral blood mononuclear cells (PBMCs), sampled at new diagnosis, from a patient treated with antithyroid drugs. All receptors derive from a man between 25 and 39 years old with Graves disease.

This chain uses TRBV29-1 with TRBJ2-7; D possibly uses TRBD1 or TRBD2 (7 bases each). The CDR3 runs to 12 residues. CDR1 and CDR2 from the germline V gene are SQVTM and ANQGSEA. Trimming removed 7 bases from V and 4 bases from J, with 14 bases in between. The CDR3 protein is CSATGDYYEQYF. DNA for the CDR3: TGCAGCGCTACAGGGGACTATTACGAGCAGTACTTC.

This clonotype was observed a few times. V is TRBV5-1 and J is TRBJ2-1; 10 positions match TRBD2. V gave up 10 bases and J gave up 8 bases; unmatched junction bases: 9. CDR1 is SGHRS, CDR2 YFSETQ, per germline. The length of the CDR3 is 13 residues. The CDR3 coding sequence is TGCGCCGGGGGGGCTAGCGGGAGTTATGAGCAGTTCTTC. Translated, it gives CAGGASGSYEQFF.

V gene TRBV3-1 combines with J gene TRBJ2-2; perhaps TRBD2 as D (6 bases). Germline assignment: CDR1 LGHDT and CDR2 YNNKEL (reference sequence). V was cut by 5 bases and J by 1 base, with 11 bases left in between. The CDR3 spans 15 residues. The CDR3: CASSNVGGNTGELFF. In DNA form, the CDR3 reads TGTGCCAGCAGCAATGTGGGGGGGAACACCGGGGAGCTGTTTTTT.

Ten or more counts support this clonotype. CDR3 protein: CASRRKAQDLYGYTF. The DNA of the CDR3 is TGTGCCAGCAGACGGAAGGCCCAGGACCTATATGGCTACACCTTC. The V gene is TRBV12-3 or TRBV12-4, the J gene TRBJ1-2; D remains ambiguous. With 6 bases removed from V and 5 bases from J, the gap between germline ends came to 19 bases. The CDR3 totals 15 residues.

This clonotype appeared a few times. Compared with germline, one end of the junction differs, possibly owing to a read error. The chain combines TRBV28 with TRBJ2-1, with 11 bases that match TRBD2. Germline CDR1 is MDHEN and CDR2 is SYDVKM. The length of the CDR3 is 16 residues. CDR3 DNA sequence: TGTGCCGCCTCGGGACTAGCGGAATACTCCTACAATGAGCAGCTCTTC. Encoded protein: CAASGLAEYSYNEQLF.

The table lists this clonotype with many counts. The rearrangement uses TRBV7-3 and TRBJ2-1; 8 bases map to TRBD1. Germline loops: CDR1 SGHTA, CDR2 FQGTGA. V shed 8 bases, J shed 6 bases, and the junction held 9 bases outside the gene matches. The length of the CDR3 is 14 residues. CDR3 bases: TGTGCCAGCGCCGGGACAGGTAATCTCAATGAGCAGTTCTTC. Protein sequence: CASAGTGNLNEQFF.

Ten or more counts support this clonotype. The genes are TRBV27 and TRBJ2-1, with 10 bases that match TRBD1. CDR3 size: 13 residues. The germline V gene encodes CDR1 MNHEY and CDR2 SMNVEV (reference sequence). With V trimmed by 10 bases and J by 6 bases, 6 bases remained unmatched. The DNA of the CDR3 is TGTGCCACCGCCCGGGACAGGGGCAATGAGCAGTTCTTC. This codes for CATARDRGNEQFF.

This clonotype was seen many times. The V and J genes are TRBV15 and TRBJ2-3; a weak D match, TRBD1 (5 bases). The CDR3 totals 18 residues. The germline V gene encodes CDR1 LNHNV and CDR2 YYDKDF (reference sequence). Between the trimmed V and J ends, which lost 0 bases and 0 bases, there was a span of 16 bases. CDR3 DNA sequence: TGTGCCACCAGCAGAGATAAGGGGTTAACGTTTAGCACAGATACGCAGTATTTT. Its translation is CATSRDKGLTFSTDTQYF.

V gene TRBV6-1 combines with J gene TRBJ2-7; the match to TRBD2 covers 8 bases. CDR3 length: 15 amino acids. Germline-derived CDR1 and CDR2 are MNHNS and SASEGT. The J segment lost 3 bases and the V segment lost 6 bases, leaving 10 bases of the junction unmatched. CDR3 loop: CASSPPKSGSYEQYF. The CDR3 bases are TGTGCCAGCAGCCCCCCGAAAAGCGGGAGCTACGAGCAGTACTTC.

In regard to this clonotype: A much more abundant neighbour one base away suggests this may be a read error. This sequence joins TRBV11-2 and TRBJ2-1; 8 nucleotides match TRBD2. CDR3 size: 17 residues. Germline assignment: CDR1 SGHAT and CDR2 FQNNGV. CDR3: CTSSLDRTSRLPGEQFF. CDR3 DNA sequence: TGTACCAGCAGCTTAGATAGGACTAGCCGCCTTCCTGGTGAGCAGTTCTTC.

The V call is TRBV27, the J call TRBJ2-2; D is uncertain. V lost 7 bases and J lost 5, with 17 bases in between. CDR1 is MNHEY and CDR2 is SMNVEV in the germline V gene (reference sequence). The CDR3 covers 15 residues. The CDR3 DNA reads TGTGCCAGCAAGGGCGCGGAGAGTGTTACCGGGGAGCTGTTTTTT. Translating it yields CASKGAESVTGELFF.

About this clonotype: A much larger clone sits a single nucleotide away, making a read error possible. The CDR3 DNA reads as TGCAGTGCTTATGGCGGGAGGGCCGACACCGGGAAGCTGTTTTTT. Protein: CSAYGGRADTGKLFF. The chain has TRBV20-1 and TRBJ2-2; 9 nucleotides align to TRBD2. The CDR3 extends over 15 amino acids. The germline V gene encodes CDR1 DFQATT and CDR2 SNEGSKA (reference sequence).

This clonotype was seen a handful of times. CDR3 sequence reads: CSARDRTVTNTEAFF. The CDR3, as DNA: TGCAGTGCTAGAGATCGGACAGTTACTAACACTGAAGCTTTCTTT. The chain is built from TRBV20-1 and TRBJ1-1; a possible D gene is TRBD1 (6 bases). The V end lost 0 bases, the J end lost 2 bases, and 13 bases lay between the germline ends. The CDR3 has 15 amino acids. CDR1 is DFQATT and CDR2 is SNEGSKA in the germline V gene (reference sequence).

This clonotype was counted only a few times. This rearrangement joins TRBV19 to TRBJ2-5; no reliable D call. The V and J ends lost 4 bases and 4 bases respectively, with 16 bases between them. Germline values: CDR1 LNHDA, CDR2 SQIVND (reference sequence). The CDR3 contains 15 residues. The CDR3, as DNA: TGTGCCAGTAGTACCGTAAGGGCTAATGGAGAGACCCAGTACTTC. Amino acid sequence: CASSTVRANGETQYF.

This clonotype was seen at least ten times. V is TRBV29-1 and J is TRBJ1-2; TRBD1 agrees at 8 bases. There are 15 residues in the CDR3. Per the germline V gene, CDR1 is SQVTM and CDR2 is ANQGSEA. The ends lost 6 bases at V and 7 bases at J; junction bases unmatched: 16. The CDR3 loop reads CSVTGVGGASGGYTF. In DNA, the CDR3 is TGCAGCGTGACAGGGGTGGGGGGTGCTTCGGGTGGCTACACCTTC.

This clonotype was counted a few times. The chain recombines TRBV7-9 with TRBJ1-5; D is ambiguous. The CDR3 contains 14 residues. With 1 base removed from V and 3 bases from J, the gap between germline ends came to 7 bases. Germline V gives CDR1 SEHNR, CDR2 FQNEAQ (reference sequence). For the CDR3, the DNA is TGTGCCAGCAGCTTAGGGGCGTACAATCAGCCCCAGCATTTT. Its translation: CASSLGAYNQPQHF.

This clonotype showed up many times. The chain couples TRBV20-1 to TRBJ2-4, with 7 bases fitting TRBD1. Per the germline V gene, CDR1 is DFQATT and CDR2 is SNEGSKA (reference sequence). V trimming: 0 bases; J trimming: 3 bases; junction bases outside the gene matches: 5. This CDR3 is 15 amino acids long. The CDR3 loop is CSARDSWDSKNIQYF. CDR3 DNA sequence: TGCAGTGCTAGAGATAGCTGGGACAGCAAAAACATTCAGTACTTC.

Ten or more counts support this clonotype. V gene TRBV6-1 combines with J gene TRBJ2-7; D might be TRBD1 or TRBD2, each matching 6 bases. The germline V gene encodes CDR1 MNHNS and CDR2 SASEGT. Trimming cost V 7 bases and J 4 bases, with 20 bases left between them. This CDR3 spans 15 amino acids. The CDR3: CASNPLGGQLYEQYF. The CDR3 region has the DNA TGTGCCAGCAACCCCCTAGGGGGGCAGCTTTACGAGCAGTACTTC.

The table lists this clonotype with many counts. V is TRBV7-3 and J is TRBJ2-2; tentatively, D is TRBD1 (6 bases). Per the germline V gene, CDR1 is SGHTA and CDR2 is FQGTGA. The CDR3 totals 15 residues. The V end was cut by 5 bases, the J end by 3 bases, with 13 bases between. CDR3 sequence: CASSPISGDTGELFF. The CDR3 nucleotides read TGTGCCAGCAGCCCCATATCAGGGGACACCGGGGAGCTGTTTTTT.

The chain links TRBV19 to TRBJ1-5; a possible D gene is TRBD1 (6 bases). CDR1 and CDR2 from the germline V gene are LNHDA and SQIVND (reference sequence). The V end lost 7 bases, the J end lost 2 bases, and 18 bases lay between the germline ends. CDR3 length: 16 residues. CDR3 amino acids: CASNPGAGYGNQPQHF. In DNA form, the CDR3 reads TGTGCCAGTAATCCGGGGGCCGGGTATGGCAATCAGCCCCAGCATTTT.

This clonotype was seen a single time. With a much larger clone just one base away, this may be a read error. J is TRBJ2-7 and V is TRBV6-1, with a weak D call TRBD1 (5 bases). Trimming removed 8 bases from V and 3 bases from J, with 20 bases in between. The CDR3 spans 15 residues. The germline CDR1 and CDR2 sequences are MNHNS and SASEGT. The CDR3 sequence is CASSGQDKVFYEQYF. The CDR3 coding sequence is TGTGCCAGCTCGGGTCAGGACAAGGTCTTCTACGAGCAGTACTTC.

This clonotype was counted between two and nine times. J is TRBJ1-2 and V is TRBV29-1; D is undetermined. Germline V gene sequence: CDR1 SQVTM, CDR2 ANQGSEA. Trimming shortened V by 3 bases and J by 7 bases, and 21 bases separated the two germline ends. This CDR3 spans 15 amino acids. Here the CDR3 reads CSVDPRAGPGIGYTF. The CDR3 DNA is TGCAGCGTTGACCCGAGGGCCGGACCGGGGATTGGCTACACCTTC.

CDR3 sequence: CAWSVFTSGGETQYF. Here the CDR3 DNA reads TGTGCCTGGAGTGTATTTACTAGCGGAGGGGAGACCCAGTACTTC. The rearrangement joins TRBV30 to TRBJ2-5, with 8 bases fitting TRBD2. The V segment lost 0 bases and the J segment 5 bases; nucleotides outside the gene matches: 8. Germline CDR1 is GTSNPN and CDR2 is SVGIG (reference sequence). The CDR3 covers 15 residues. Based on the CDR3 plus reference TRBV30 and TRBJ2-5, the full variable domain is SQTIHQWPATLVQPVGSPLSLECTVEGTSNPNLYWYRQAAGRGLQLLFYSVGIGQISSEVPQNLSASRPQDRQFILSSKKLLLSDSGFYLCAWSVFTSGGETQYFGPGTRLLVL.

The rearrangement joins TRBV12-3 or TRBV12-4 to TRBJ1-2; D may be TRBD1 (5 bases). CDR3 length: 14 amino acids. Between the trimmed V and J ends, which lost 7 bases and 4 bases, there was a span of 16 bases. CDR3 DNA: TGTGCCAGCACCAAGGGGTCGATGATCTATGGCTACACCTTC. This codes for CASTKGSMIYGYTF.

The rearrangement joins TRBV19 to TRBJ2-6; D might be TRBD2 (6 bases). The CDR3 runs to 15 residues. V dropped 6 bases and J dropped 0 bases, with 9 bases sitting between them. Per germline, CDR1 LNHDA and CDR2 SQIVND (reference sequence). The CDR3 here is CASRGLSSGANVLTF. The CDR3 nucleotides read TGTGCCAGTAGGGGACTGAGCTCTGGGGCCAACGTCCTGACTTTC.

This clonotype was detected ten times or more. For the CDR3, the DNA is TGTGCCTGGAGTGGAAGCAGGGGCCGTTTTTGGAACACTGAAGCTTTCTTT. It yields the protein CAWSGSRGRFWNTEAFF. J is TRBJ1-1 and V is TRBV30, with D possibly TRBD1 on 6 matching bases. The CDR3 contains 17 residues. V lost 1 base and J lost 1, with 19 bases in between. Germline V gene sequence: CDR1 GTSNPN, CDR2 SVGIG (reference sequence).

Comment on this clonotype: The junction differs from germline at one of its ends, possibly a read error. The chain uses TRBV5-8 and TRBJ2-3; the match to TRBD2 covers 11 bases. The CDR3 extends over 16 amino acids. CDR1 and CDR2 (germline): SGHTS, YDEGEE. CDR3 in DNA: TGTGCCAGCAGCACGGGACTAGCGGCCTTAGTAGATACGCAGTTTTTT. Amino acids: CASSTGLAALVDTQFF.

This clonotype was seen a few times. The CDR3 coding sequence is TGCAGTGCTAGAGGGCCGGGCCAGACCTATACGCAGTATTTT. Translated: CSARGPGQTYTQYF. This chain connects TRBV20-1 to TRBJ2-3; the D is unclear. The length of the CDR3 is 14 residues. Trimming took off 1 base at V and 7 bases at J, with 15 bases between the two ends. Germline V gene data show CDR1 as DFQATT and CDR2 as SNEGSKA (reference sequence).

This clonotype has more than one count but fewer than ten. This chain uses TRBV6-1 with TRBJ2-5; tentative D call: TRBD1 (6 bases). V was clipped by 6 bases and J by 5 bases, with 19 bases between them. The germline V gene has CDR1 MNHNS and CDR2 SASEGT. The CDR3 contains 15 residues. The CDR3 is CASSPSQGFLETQYF. The DNA of the CDR3 is TGTGCCAGCAGCCCCTCGCAGGGGTTCTTGGAGACCCAGTACTTC.

This clonotype was counted ten times or more. The gene calls are TRBV11-2 and TRBJ2-7; no definite D call. The germline V and J ends were trimmed by 5 bases and 1 base, with 12 bases remaining between them. The CDR3 is made up of 14 amino acids. Germline CDR1 SGHAT, CDR2 FQNNGV. This chain's CDR3 is CASSTLVGSYEQYF. CDR3 nucleotide sequence: TGTGCCAGCAGCACCCTCGTAGGGTCCTACGAGCAGTACTTC.

This clonotype was seen a handful of times. The chain carries TRBV20-1 and TRBJ1-4, with 7 nucleotides matching TRBD1. J gave up 8 bases and V 3 bases, and 12 bases lay outside the gene matches. The CDR3 length is 15 residues. Germline V CDR1 and CDR2: DFQATT, SNEGSKA (reference sequence). CDR3 coding DNA: TGCAGTGCTAGCGCTACAGGGGCCTCTCTAGAAAAACTGTTTTTT. Translation gives CSASATGASLEKLFF.